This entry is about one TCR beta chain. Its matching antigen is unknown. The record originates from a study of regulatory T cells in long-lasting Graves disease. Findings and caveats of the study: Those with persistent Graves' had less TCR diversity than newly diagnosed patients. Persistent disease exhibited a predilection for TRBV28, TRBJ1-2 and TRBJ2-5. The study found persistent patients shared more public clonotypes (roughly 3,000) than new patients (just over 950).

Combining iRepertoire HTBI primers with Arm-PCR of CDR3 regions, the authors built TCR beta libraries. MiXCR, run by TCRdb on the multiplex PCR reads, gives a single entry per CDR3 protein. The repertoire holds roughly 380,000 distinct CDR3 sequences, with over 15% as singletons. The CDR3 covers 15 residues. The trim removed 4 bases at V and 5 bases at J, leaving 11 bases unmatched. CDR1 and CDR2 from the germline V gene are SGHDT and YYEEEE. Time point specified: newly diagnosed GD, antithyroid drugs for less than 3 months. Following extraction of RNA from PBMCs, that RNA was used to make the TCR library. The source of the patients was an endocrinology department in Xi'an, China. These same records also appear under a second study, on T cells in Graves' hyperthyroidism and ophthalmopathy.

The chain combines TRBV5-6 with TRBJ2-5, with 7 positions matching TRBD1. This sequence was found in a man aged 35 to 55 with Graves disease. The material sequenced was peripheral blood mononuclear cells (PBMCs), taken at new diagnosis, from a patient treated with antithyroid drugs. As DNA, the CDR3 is TGTGCCAGCAGCCCTAGACAGGGATTATTTGAGACCCAGTACTTC. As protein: CASSPRQGLFETQYF.